These 2 T cell receptor beta chains were sequenced from one sample in a study of T-cell reconstitution after alpha-beta-depleted transplantation in children. Unique molecular identifiers were used in preparing the TCRbeta library. Using its own MiXCR run on the PCR reads, TCRdb lists one record per CDR3 protein. Seen here are hundreds of thousands of distinct CDR3 sequences, roughly 15% observed once, and the top ten hold about 1.1%. Sequences were derived from PBMCs from the stem cell graft donor, sampled from the stem cell graft. The receptors derive from a human donor who donated a stem cell graft to a child with acute myeloid leukemia.

This clonotype was counted at least ten times. The DNA for the CDR3 is TGCAGTGTTCTGATTCTAGCCAAAAACATTCAGTACTTC. As protein: CSVLILAKNIQYF. The chain uses TRBV20-1 and TRBJ2-4; D remains unclear. The CDR3 runs to 13 residues. V lost 7 bases and J 0 bases, leaving 10 bases between the germline ends. In germline, CDR1 is DFQATT, CDR2 SNEGSKA (reference sequence).

This clonotype was seen repeatedly, ten times or more. The chain has TRBV20-1 and TRBJ2-7; D may be TRBD1 or TRBD2 (5 bases each). Looked up from germline, CDR1 is DFQATT and CDR2 is SNEGSKA (reference sequence). This CDR3 has 16 residues. V dropped 6 bases and J dropped 10 bases, with 31 bases sitting between them. This CDR3 is CSALPLDGGRFNGQYV. CDR3 coding DNA: TGCAGTGCCCTCCCTCTAGATGGGGGTCGATTCAACGGTCAGTACGTC.